This record looks at one T cell receptor beta chain sequence and its context. Its antigen is currently unknown. The data originate from a study of cytomegalovirus exposure and HLA in healthy donors. This CDR3 region has 16 residues. V was trimmed by 1 base and J by 7 bases, leaving 14 bases between them. Germline CDR1 SGHAT, CDR2 FQNNGV. Notes on the study in general: Relative to the 666-donor mean, N-insertions were reportedly fewer in an Asian-associated ancestry cluster in a later analysis. Most of the TCR beta V segments (in an earlier analysis) were productive either about 87% or about 30% of the time.

PCR was performed using 60 Vbeta and 13 Jbeta primers. Here immunoSEQ multiplex PCR was the method, and the copy in TCRdb shows in-frame clones only, minus some. The sample has approximately 150,000 clones. This clonotype originated in a male donor in good health and CMV-seronegative. The rearrangement links TRBV11-2 to TRBJ1-6, with D tentatively TRBD1 (6 bases). Sequenced material: PBMCs. The CDR3 nucleotides read TGTGCCAGCAGCTTAGGTACAGGGCCCCGCAATTCACCCCTCCACTTT. This gives the protein CASSLGTGPRNSPLHF.